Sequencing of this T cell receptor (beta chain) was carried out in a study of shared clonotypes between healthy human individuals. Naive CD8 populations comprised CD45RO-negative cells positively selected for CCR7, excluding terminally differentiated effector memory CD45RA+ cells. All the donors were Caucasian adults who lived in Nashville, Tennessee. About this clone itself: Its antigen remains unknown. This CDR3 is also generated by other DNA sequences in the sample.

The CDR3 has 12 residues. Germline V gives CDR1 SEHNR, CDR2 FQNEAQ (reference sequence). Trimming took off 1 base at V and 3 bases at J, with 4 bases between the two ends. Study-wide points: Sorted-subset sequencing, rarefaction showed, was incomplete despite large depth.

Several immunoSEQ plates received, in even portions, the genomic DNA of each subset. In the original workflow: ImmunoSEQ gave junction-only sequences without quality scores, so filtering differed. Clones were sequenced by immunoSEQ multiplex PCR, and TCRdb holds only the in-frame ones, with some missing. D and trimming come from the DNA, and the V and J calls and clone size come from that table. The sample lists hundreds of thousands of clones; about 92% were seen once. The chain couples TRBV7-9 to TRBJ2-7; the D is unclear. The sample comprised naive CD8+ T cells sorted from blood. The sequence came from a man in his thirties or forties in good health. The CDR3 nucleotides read TGTGCCAGCAGCTTAGATTTCTACGAGCAGTACTTC. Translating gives CASSLDFYEQYF.